A selection of T cell receptor beta chains follows, all from one sample in a study of PD-L1 blockade in urothelial cancer. Clones were read by immunoSEQ multiplex PCR, and TCRdb kept only the in-frame ones, dropping some. The sample records approximately 79,000 clones, more than 85% being singletons. The sample was PBMCs, taken around atezolizumab (anti-PD-L1) treatment. These receptors were collected from a woman older than 75 with urothelial cancer. Both conserved end residues are part of each CDR3. D genes are given only for firm matches. Clone sizes are given selectively: once, few, many, or a class where the clone is expanded.

D: .; V: TRBV28; size: .; J: TRBJ1-4; DNA: TGTGCCAGCAGTTTGGAAGGGGCTACGACTAATGAAAAACTGTTTTTT; CDR3: CASSLEGATTNEKLFF
D: .; V: TRBV28; size: .; J: TRBJ2-1; DNA: TGTGCCAGCAGTTTAGGGCCTCAAGGGTTCTTC; CDR3: CASSLGPQGFF
D: TRBD2; V: TRBV9; size: .; J: TRBJ2-3; DNA: TGTGCCAGCAGCCTAACTAGCGGGAGGGTACGTAGCACAGATACGCAGTATTTT; CDR3: CASSLTSGRVRSTDTQYF
D: TRBD2; V: TRBV6-1; size: .; J: TRBJ2-1; DNA: TGTGCCAGCAGTGTGGGAGCGGGAGCCTTCTATGAGCAGTTCTTC; CDR3: CASSVGAGAFYEQFF
D: TRBD1; V: TRBV5-1; size: .; J: TRBJ1-5; DNA: TGCGCCAGCAGCTTGGACGGGACAGGGAATCAGCCCCAGCATTTT; CDR3: CASSLDGTGNQPQHF
D: TRBD2; V: TRBV6-1; size: .; J: TRBJ2-1; DNA: TGTGCCAGCAGTGACCCCAGCGGGAGGCCCTACAATGAGCAGTTCTTC; CDR3: CASSDPSGRPYNEQFF
D: TRBD2; V: TRBV19; size: .; J: TRBJ2-1; DNA: TGTGCCAGTAGTAGGGTTCTAGCGGGAGGTAATGAGCAGTTCTTC; CDR3: CASSRVLAGGNEQFF
D: .; V: TRBV6-1; size: .; J: TRBJ1-2; DNA: TGTGCCAGCAGTGATACAGACTATGGCTACACCTTC; CDR3: CASSDTDYGYTF
D: TRBD2; V: TRBV7-3; size: .; J: TRBJ2-5; DNA: TGTGCCAGCAGCTTGGGACTAGAAGAGACCCAGTACTTC; CDR3: CASSLGLEETQYF
D: .; V: TRBV18; size: .; J: TRBJ2-1; DNA: TGTGCCAGCTCACCGGACACCAATGAGCAGTTCTTC; CDR3: CASSPDTNEQFF
D: .; V: TRBV5-4; size: .; J: TRBJ1-3; DNA: TGTGCCAGCAGCCGAATTGGCCCGTTAGGCGGCAGGGATTCAAACACCATATATTTT; CDR3: CASSRIGPLGGRDSNTIYF
D: TRBD2; V: TRBV7-2; size: .; J: TRBJ2-2; DNA: TGTGCCAGCAGCTTGGCGGGAGCGGGGACCGGGGAGCTGTTTTTT; CDR3: CASSLAGAGTGELFF
D: TRBD2; V: TRBV28; size: .; J: TRBJ2-7; DNA: TGTGCCAGCAGTTTAGGGGGTAGCGGGAGCTACGAGCAGTACTTC; CDR3: CASSLGGSGSYEQYF
D: .; V: TRBV7-9; size: .; J: TRBJ2-7; DNA: TGTGCCAGCAGCTTACGGGGATCTCTAGCCACCGAGCAGTACTTC; CDR3: CASSLRGSLATEQYF
D: .; V: TRBV27; size: .; J: TRBJ1-5; DNA: TGTGCCAGCAGTTTGGGCAGAAATCAGCCCCAGCATTTT; CDR3: CASSLGRNQPQHF
D: .; V: TRBV19; size: large; J: TRBJ2-2; DNA: TGTGCCAGTAGTATAGATCTCGTTGGGGAGCTGTTTTTT; CDR3: CASSIDLVGELFF
D: .; V: TRBV10-3; size: few; J: TRBJ2-1; DNA: TGTGCCATCAGGGGGGACACCGACAATGAGCAGTTCTTC; CDR3: CAIRGDTDNEQFF
D: .; V: TRBV7-2; size: .; J: TRBJ1-5; DNA: TGTGCCAGCAGCGAAAGGCTGGGAGGGCAGCCCCAGCATTTT; CDR3: CASSERLGGQPQHF
D: TRBD2; V: TRBV4-2; size: .; J: TRBJ2-7; DNA: TGTGCCAGCAGCCAACTAGCGGGAGGGCCGGGCGAGCAGTACTTC; CDR3: CASSQLAGGPGEQYF
D: .; V: TRBV7-3; size: .; J: TRBJ2-7; DNA: TGTGCCAGCAGCTTGGACTGGTACTACGAGCAGTACTTC; CDR3: CASSLDWYYEQYF
D: TRBD1; V: TRBV7-9; size: .; J: TRBJ1-1; DNA: TGTGCCAGCAGAGAGACAGGGGGTTTCAACACTGAAGCTTTCTTT; CDR3: CASRETGGFNTEAFF
D: .; V: TRBV6-1; size: .; J: TRBJ1-1; DNA: TGTGCCAGCAGTGGGTGGACAGCGGGGTCGGACACTGAAGCTTTCTTT; CDR3: CASSGWTAGSDTEAFF
D: TRBD1; V: TRBV29-1; size: .; J: TRBJ1-2; DNA: TGCAGCGTCGGCCAGGGGGCTAAGGGCTACACCTTC; CDR3: CSVGQGAKGYTF
D: .; V: TRBV18; size: few; J: TRBJ2-2; DNA: TGTGCCAGCTCACCTAGCGTGAACACCGGGGAGCTGTTTTTT; CDR3: CASSPSVNTGELFF
D: .; V: TRBV2; size: .; J: TRBJ2-4; DNA: TGTGCCAGCGGAGAATACACCGCCGGGACTCTAGCCAAAAACATTCAGTACTTC; CDR3: CASGEYTAGTLAKNIQYF
D: TRBD1; V: TRBV28; size: .; J: TRBJ1-5; DNA: TGTGCCATCGGGACAGGGGCCAACAATCAGCCCCAGCATTTT; CDR3: CAIGTGANNQPQHF
D: TRBD1; V: TRBV7-2; size: .; J: TRBJ1-2; DNA: TGTGCCAGCAGCTCACAGGGGCGAGAGGGCTACACCTTC; CDR3: CASSSQGREGYTF
D: TRBD1; V: TRBV29-1; size: .; J: TRBJ2-6; DNA: TGCAGCGTTGTCCCGACAGGGGGCTTGGGAGGGGCCAACGTCCTGACTTTC; CDR3: CSVVPTGGLGGANVLTF
D: .; V: TRBV9; size: .; J: TRBJ2-5; DNA: TGTGCCAGCACCCCGTCCCCCAGGGAAGAGACCCAGTACTTC; CDR3: CASTPSPREETQYF
D: .; V: TRBV5-1; size: .; J: TRBJ2-3; DNA: TGCGCCAGCAGGCTAGCTTATTTGGGAGATACGCAGTATTTT; CDR3: CASRLAYLGDTQYF
D: TRBD1; V: TRBV5-1; size: once; J: TRBJ2-1; DNA: TGCGCCAGCAGCGTTGGACAGGGTTTCGATGAGCAGTTCTTC; CDR3: CASSVGQGFDEQFF
D: TRBD1; V: TRBV7-3; size: .; J: TRBJ2-1; DNA: TGTGCCAGCAGCTTATCGCCGGGACAGCCTAATGAGCAGTTCTTC; CDR3: CASSLSPGQPNEQFF
D: .; V: TRBV5-4; size: .; J: TRBJ1-4; DNA: TGTGCCAGCAGCTTGGGTCAGGGCGACTTAGGTGAAAAACTGTTTTTT; CDR3: CASSLGQGDLGEKLFF
D: .; V: TRBV28; size: once; J: TRBJ2-7; DNA: TGTGCCAGCAGGGAATCACAGGGTTTCTCCTACGAGCAGTACTTC; CDR3: CASRESQGFSYEQYF
D: .; V: TRBV15; size: .; J: TRBJ1-1; DNA: TGTGCCACCAGCTGGTCGACAGGGAACACTGAAGCTTTCTTT; CDR3: CATSWSTGNTEAFF
D: .; V: TRBV5-1; size: .; J: TRBJ2-2; DNA: TGCGCCAGCAGGTCCGGGACTGCCGACACCGGGGAGCTGTTTTTT; CDR3: CASRSGTADTGELFF
D: .; V: TRBV7-9; size: .; J: TRBJ2-3; DNA: TGTGCCAGCAGCTTAGGTTTCCAGGGTCTTGCAGATACGCAGTATTTT; CDR3: CASSLGFQGLADTQYF
D: TRBD1; V: TRBV19; size: .; J: TRBJ2-5; DNA: TGTGCCAGTAGTACCGGACAGGGGGCCCCAGAGACCCAGTACTTC; CDR3: CASSTGQGAPETQYF
D: TRBD2; V: TRBV7-2; size: .; J: TRBJ2-1; DNA: TGTGCCAGCAGCTTAAGTTTCCCAGCGGGAGGAAGGAATGAGCAGTTCTTC; CDR3: CASSLSFPAGGRNEQFF
D: TRBD2; V: TRBV6-4; size: .; J: TRBJ2-7; DNA: TGTGCCAGCGCCCCTCTAGCGGGCTACGAGCAGTACTTC; CDR3: CASAPLAGYEQYF
D: .; V: TRBV19; size: .; J: TRBJ1-5; DNA: TGTGCCAGTAGTGGGTCAGGGAATCAGCCCCAGCATTTT; CDR3: CASSGSGNQPQHF
D: TRBD1; V: TRBV18; size: .; J: TRBJ1-1; DNA: TGTGCCAGCTCACCTTTACAGGGGGCCGACACTGAAGCTTTCTTT; CDR3: CASSPLQGADTEAFF
D: TRBD1; V: TRBV2; size: .; J: TRBJ2-1; DNA: TGTGCCAGCTTTCCCCGACAGGGCTTAGATGAGCAGTTCTTC; CDR3: CASFPRQGLDEQFF
D: .; V: TRBV14; size: .; J: TRBJ1-1; DNA: TGTGCCAGCAGCCCGCGGATGAACACTGAAGCTTTCTTT; CDR3: CASSPRMNTEAFF
D: TRBD1; V: TRBV5-1; size: .; J: TRBJ2-5; DNA: TGCGCCAGCAGCCCCTGGACAGGCGCACAAGAGACCCAGTACTTC; CDR3: CASSPWTGAQETQYF
D: TRBD1; V: TRBV5-1; size: .; J: TRBJ2-3; DNA: TGCGCCAGCAGCTTGGCCGACAGGGTCGATACGCAGTATTTT; CDR3: CASSLADRVDTQYF
D: TRBD2; V: TRBV11-3; size: .; J: TRBJ2-7; DNA: TGTGCCAGCAGCCCAGTCGGGAGGGCCTACGAGCAGTACTTC; CDR3: CASSPVGRAYEQYF
D: .; V: TRBV30; size: once; J: TRBJ2-5; DNA: TGTGCCTGGGCACTAGGGCGCCAAGAGACCCAGTACTTC; CDR3: CAWALGRQETQYF